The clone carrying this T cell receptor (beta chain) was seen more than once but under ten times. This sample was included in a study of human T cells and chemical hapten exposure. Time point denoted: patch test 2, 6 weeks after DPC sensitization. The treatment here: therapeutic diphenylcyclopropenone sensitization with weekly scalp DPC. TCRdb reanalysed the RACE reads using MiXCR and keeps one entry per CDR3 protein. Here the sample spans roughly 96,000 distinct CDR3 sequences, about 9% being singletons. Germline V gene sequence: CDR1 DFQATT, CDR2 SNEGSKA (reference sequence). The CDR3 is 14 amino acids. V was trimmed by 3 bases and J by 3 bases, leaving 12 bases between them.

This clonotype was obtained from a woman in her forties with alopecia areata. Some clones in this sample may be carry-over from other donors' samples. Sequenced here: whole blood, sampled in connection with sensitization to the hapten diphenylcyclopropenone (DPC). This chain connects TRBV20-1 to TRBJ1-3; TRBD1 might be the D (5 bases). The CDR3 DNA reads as TGCAGTGCTAGTAAAGGGGATGTTGGAAACACCATATATTTT. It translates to CSASKGDVGNTIYF.